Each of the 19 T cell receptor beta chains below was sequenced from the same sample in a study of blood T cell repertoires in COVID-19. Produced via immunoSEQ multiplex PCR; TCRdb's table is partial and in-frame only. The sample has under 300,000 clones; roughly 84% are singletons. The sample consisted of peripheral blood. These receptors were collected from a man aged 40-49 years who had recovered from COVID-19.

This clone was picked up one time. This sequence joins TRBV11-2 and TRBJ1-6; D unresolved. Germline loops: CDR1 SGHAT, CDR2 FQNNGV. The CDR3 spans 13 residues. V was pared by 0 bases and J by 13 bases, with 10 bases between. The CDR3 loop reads CASSLERDTPLHF. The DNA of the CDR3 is TGTGCCAGCAGCTTAGAGCGGGATACGCCCCTCCACTTT.

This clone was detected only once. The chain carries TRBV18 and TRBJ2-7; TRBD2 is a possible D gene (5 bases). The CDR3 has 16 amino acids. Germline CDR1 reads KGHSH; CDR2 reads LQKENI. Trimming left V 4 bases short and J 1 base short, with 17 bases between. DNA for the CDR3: TGTGCCAGCTCACTAACACCGGGCACGGGGTCCTACGAGCAGTACTTC. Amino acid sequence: CASSLTPGTGSYEQYF.

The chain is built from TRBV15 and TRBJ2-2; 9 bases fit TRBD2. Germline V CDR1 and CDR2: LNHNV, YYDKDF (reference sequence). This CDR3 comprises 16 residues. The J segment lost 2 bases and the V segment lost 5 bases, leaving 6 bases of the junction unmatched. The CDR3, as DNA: TGTGCCACCAGCGGAGGACTAGCGAGCAACACCGGGGAGCTGTTTTTT. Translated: CATSGGLASNTGELFF.

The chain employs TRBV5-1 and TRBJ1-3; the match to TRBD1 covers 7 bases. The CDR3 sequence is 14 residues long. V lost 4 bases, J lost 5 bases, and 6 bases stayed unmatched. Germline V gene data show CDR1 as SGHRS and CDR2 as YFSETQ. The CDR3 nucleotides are TGCGCCAGCAGCCCTGACAGGGCCCGAAACACCATATATTTT. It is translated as CASSPDRARNTIYF.

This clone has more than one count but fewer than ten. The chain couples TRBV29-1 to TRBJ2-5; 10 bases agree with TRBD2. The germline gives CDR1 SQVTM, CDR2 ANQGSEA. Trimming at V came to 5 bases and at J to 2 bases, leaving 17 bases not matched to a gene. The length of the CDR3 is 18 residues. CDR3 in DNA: TGCAGCGTTAATCACGAGGGACTAGCGTTGATTGGGCAAGAGACCCAGTACTTC. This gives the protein CSVNHEGLALIGQETQYF. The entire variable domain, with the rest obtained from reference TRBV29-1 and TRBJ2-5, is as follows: SAVISQKPSRDICQRGTSLTIQCQVDSQVTMMFWYRQQPGQSLTLIATANQGSEATYESGFVIDKFPISRPNLTFSTLTVSNMSPEDSSIYLCSVNHEGLALIGQETQYFGPGTRLLVL.

CDR3: CASSLLQGGSLVYNEQFF. CDR3 coding DNA: TGTGCCAGCAGCTTACTCCAGGGCGGGAGTCTGGTGTACAATGAGCAGTTCTTC. This chain connects TRBV7-9 to TRBJ2-1; TRBD2 agrees at 7 bases. CDR3 length: 18 amino acids. V dropped 2 bases and J dropped 4; count of bases not matched to a gene: 14. The germline CDR1 and CDR2 sequences are SEHNR and FQNEAQ (reference sequence).

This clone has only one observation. The CDR3 is CASSSQDSSYEQYF. CDR3 bases: TGTGCCAGCAGCTCCCAAGACAGTTCCTACGAGCAGTACTTC. The V call is TRBV6-2 or TRBV6-3, the J call TRBJ2-7; possibly TRBD1 for D (5 bases). Germline CDR1 and CDR2: MNHEY and SVGEGT. CDR3 size: 14 residues. Trimming cost V 6 bases and J 1 base, with 13 bases left between them.

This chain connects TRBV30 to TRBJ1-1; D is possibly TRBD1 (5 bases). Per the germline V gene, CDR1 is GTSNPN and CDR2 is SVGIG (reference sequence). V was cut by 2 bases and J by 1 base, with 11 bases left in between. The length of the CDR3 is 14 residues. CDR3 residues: CAWSRGRGNTEAFF. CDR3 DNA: TGTGCCTGGAGTAGAGGGAGGGGGAACACTGAAGCTTTCTTT.

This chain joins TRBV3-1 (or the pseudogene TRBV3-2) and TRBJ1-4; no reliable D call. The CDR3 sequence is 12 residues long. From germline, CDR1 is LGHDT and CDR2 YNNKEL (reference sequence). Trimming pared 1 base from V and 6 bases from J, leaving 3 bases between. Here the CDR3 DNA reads TGTGCCAGCAGCCAAGCAGATGAAAAACTGTTTTTT. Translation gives CASSQADEKLFF.

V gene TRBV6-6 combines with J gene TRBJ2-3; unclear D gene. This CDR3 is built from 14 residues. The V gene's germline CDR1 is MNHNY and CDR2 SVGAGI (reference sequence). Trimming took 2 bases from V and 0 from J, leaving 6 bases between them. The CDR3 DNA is TGTGCCAGCAGTTACCAGGCCAGCACAGATACGCAGTATTTT. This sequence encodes CASSYQASTDTQYF.

Here the CDR3 DNA reads TGTGCCAGCAGCTTGGCCGGACTAGCGGGTCTCAATGAGCAGTTCTTC. The encoded protein is CASSLAGLAGLNEQFF. The rearrangement links TRBV5-6 to TRBJ2-1; 11 bases agree with TRBD2. J was trimmed by 6 bases and V by 0 bases; bases with no gene match: 5. Germline V lookup: CDR1 SGHDT, CDR2 YYEEEE. This CDR3 is built from 16 residues.

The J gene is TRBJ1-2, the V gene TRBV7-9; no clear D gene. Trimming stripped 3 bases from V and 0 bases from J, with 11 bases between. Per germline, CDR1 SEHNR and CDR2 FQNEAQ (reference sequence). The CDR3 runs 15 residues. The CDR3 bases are TGTGCCAGCAGCTTTGTTGCGGGTCCTAACTATGGCTACACCTTC. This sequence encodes CASSFVAGPNYGYTF.

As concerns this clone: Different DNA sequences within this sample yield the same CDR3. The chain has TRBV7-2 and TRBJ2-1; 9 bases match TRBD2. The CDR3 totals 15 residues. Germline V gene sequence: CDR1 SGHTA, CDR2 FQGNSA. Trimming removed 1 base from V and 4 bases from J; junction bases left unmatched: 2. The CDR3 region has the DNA TGTGCCAGCAGCTTAGTAGCGGGGGCATACAATGAGCAGTTCTTC. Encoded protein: CASSLVAGAYNEQFF.

CDR3 coding DNA: TGCAGTGCTAGTATACAGGGGAGGAATGAAAAACTGTTTTTT. Protein sequence: CSASIQGRNEKLFF. V and J are TRBV20-1 and TRBJ1-4; TRBD1 aligns across 7 bases. With V trimmed by 3 bases and J by 5 bases, 6 bases remained unmatched. In germline, CDR1 is DFQATT, CDR2 SNEGSKA (reference sequence). This CDR3 contains 14 residues.

The CDR3 protein is CASSLRSGLLNTYEQYF. The CDR3 DNA follows: TGTGCCAGCAGCTTGCGTAGCGGGCTCCTTAATACCTACGAGCAGTACTTC. J is TRBJ2-7 and V is TRBV5-5, with 7 bases fitting TRBD2. CDR3 size: 17 residues. V shed 1 base and J 2 bases; nucleotides not matched to a gene: 12. CDR1 SGHKS and CDR2 YYEKEE come from the germline V gene (reference sequence).

The CDR3: CASSARRPGQPETQYF. CDR3 in DNA: TGTGCCAGCAGCGCCCGAAGGCCGGGACAGCCGGAGACCCAGTACTTC. The chain is built from TRBV9 and TRBJ2-5; 7 bases are shared with TRBD1. Trimming removed 3 bases from V and 5 bases from J; junction bases left unmatched: 13. The CDR3 extends over 16 amino acids. CDR1 SGDLS and CDR2 YYNGEE come from the germline V gene.

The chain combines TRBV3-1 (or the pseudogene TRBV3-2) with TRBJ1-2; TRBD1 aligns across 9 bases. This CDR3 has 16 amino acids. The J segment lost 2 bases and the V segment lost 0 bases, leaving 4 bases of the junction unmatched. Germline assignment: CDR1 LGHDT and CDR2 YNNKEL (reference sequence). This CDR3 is CASSQDRTGANYGYTF. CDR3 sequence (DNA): TGTGCCAGCAGCCAAGATAGGACAGGGGCAAACTATGGCTACACCTTC.

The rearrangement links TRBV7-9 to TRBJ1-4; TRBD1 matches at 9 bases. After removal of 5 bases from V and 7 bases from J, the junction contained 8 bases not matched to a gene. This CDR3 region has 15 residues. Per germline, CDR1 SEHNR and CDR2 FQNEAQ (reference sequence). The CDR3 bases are TGTGCCAGCAGCCCCATTAGACAGGGGGGTGAAAAACTGTTTTTT. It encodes CASSPIRQGGEKLFF.

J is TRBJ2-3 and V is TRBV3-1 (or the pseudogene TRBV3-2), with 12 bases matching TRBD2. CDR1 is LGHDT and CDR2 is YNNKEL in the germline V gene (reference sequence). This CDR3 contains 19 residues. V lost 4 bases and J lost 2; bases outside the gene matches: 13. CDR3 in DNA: TGTGCCAGCAGCCGAAACGCCCGGACTAGCGGGGAACACACAGATACGCAGTATTTT. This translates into CASSRNARTSGEHTDTQYF.